The next 30 T cell receptor beta chains were all read from a single sample in a study of blood T cell repertoires in COVID-19. The method was immunoSEQ multiplex PCR; TCRdb's version includes in-frame clones alone and lacks a portion of them. This table has about 130,000 clones, around 75% appearing once. Sequencing was performed on peripheral blood. These receptor sequences come from a woman between 65 and 79 years old with COVID-19, enrolled during active disease.

V gene TRBV5-8 combines with J gene TRBJ1-6, with 7 nucleotides matching TRBD1. This CDR3 contains 14 residues. In germline, CDR1 is SGHTS, CDR2 YDEGEE. The V segment lost 7 bases and the J segment 7 bases; nucleotides outside the gene matches: 8. CDR3 amino acids: CASWSNRGNSPLHF. CDR3 sequence (DNA): TGTGCCAGCTGGTCTAACAGGGGAAATTCACCCCTCCACTTT.

The chain has TRBV6-5 and TRBJ2-7; a possible D gene is TRBD1 (5 bases). V dropped 5 bases and J dropped 6 bases, with 14 bases sitting between them. This CDR3 comprises 13 residues. In germline, CDR1 is MNHEY, CDR2 SVGAGI. The DNA for the CDR3 is TGTGCCAGCAGTCGGCACAGGACGGGCGAGCAGTACTTC. As protein: CASSRHRTGEQYF.

The V and J genes are TRBV5-1 and TRBJ2-3; D is perhaps TRBD1 (5 bases). Germline values: CDR1 SGHRS, CDR2 YFSETQ. Trimming left V 3 bases short and J 2 bases short, with 10 bases between. The CDR3 extends over 14 amino acids. CDR3 bases: TGCGCCAGCAGCTCAGGGTCCTACACAGATACGCAGTATTTT. This sequence encodes CASSSGSYTDTQYF.

The V and J genes are TRBV5-5 and TRBJ2-3; TRBD2 agrees at 7 bases. This CDR3 has 17 residues. CDR1 is SGHKS, CDR2 YYEKEE, per germline (reference sequence). Losses at the gene ends were 3 bases for V and 1 base for J; bases not matched to a gene: 11. CDR3 sequence: CASSSLGGGRGTDTQYF. The CDR3 region has the DNA TGTGCCAGCAGCTCCCTGGGGGGGGGTCGGGGCACAGATACGCAGTATTTT.

Worth noting for this clone: The junction departs from the called germline gene at one end, perhaps through a read error. The chain carries TRBV7-2 and TRBJ1-2, with 8 bases aligning to TRBD1. The length of the CDR3 is 13 residues. Per the germline V gene, CDR1 is SGHTA and CDR2 is FQGNSA. CDR3 protein: CATSRGPNYGYTF. CDR3 sequence (DNA): TGTGCCACCAGCAGGGGGCCTAACTATGGCTACACCTTC.

The genes are TRBV5-3 and TRBJ2-1; 9 bases match TRBD2. TRBV5-3 is reported as an ORF; its role is uncertain. This CDR3 is built from 15 residues. J lost 3 bases, V lost 5 bases, and 6 bases had no gene match. In DNA, the CDR3 is TGTGCCAGAAGGGATAGCGGGGGATTCTACAATGAGCAGTTCTTC. Protein sequence: CARRDSGGFYNEQFF.

V and J are TRBV20-1 and TRBJ2-2, with a possible D match to TRBD2 (6 bases). Trimming took 6 bases from V and 8 from J, leaving 10 bases between them. This CDR3 spans 11 amino acids. Germline V lookup: CDR1 DFQATT, CDR2 SNEGSKA (reference sequence). The CDR3 sequence is CSARGVGELFF. The DNA for the CDR3 is TGCAGTGCCCGCGGGGTTGGGGAGCTGTTTTTT.

The rearrangement joins TRBV6-5 to TRBJ1-3; the match to TRBD1 covers 7 bases. Germline values: CDR1 MNHEY, CDR2 SVGAGI. V shed 6 bases, J shed 4 bases, and the junction held 9 bases outside the gene matches. The CDR3 runs 15 residues. In DNA, the CDR3 is TGTGCCAGCAGACGAACAGGGGAAGTCGGAAACACCATATATTTT. It is translated as CASRRTGEVGNTIYF.

The J gene is TRBJ2-3, the V gene TRBV6-6, with 8 bases aligning to TRBD1. The V gene's germline CDR1 is MNHNY and CDR2 SVGAGI (reference sequence). The CDR3 is 15 amino acids. Unmatched junction bases numbered 5, after V lost 2 bases and J lost 4 bases. The CDR3 DNA sequence: TGTGCCAGCAGTTACAGGGCAGGGGGCGCAGATACGCAGTATTTT. It codes for CASSYRAGGADTQYF.

This chain uses TRBV5-1 with TRBJ2-7; TRBD2 is a possible D gene (6 bases). The CDR3 extends over 15 amino acids. Germline CDR1 and CDR2: SGHRS and YFSETQ. Trimming stripped 5 bases from V and 2 bases from J, with 17 bases between. The CDR3 spells CASSLAGSRTYEQYF. DNA of the CDR3: TGCGCCAGCAGTCTCGCGGGGAGTCGGACCTACGAGCAGTACTTC.

The V call is TRBV19, the J call TRBJ2-3; D not resolved. V gave up 4 bases and J gave up 5 bases, with 4 bases separating them. This CDR3 is built from 11 residues. CDR1 is LNHDA and CDR2 is SQIVND in the germline V gene (reference sequence). The CDR3 reads CASSTVDTQYF. The DNA of the CDR3 is TGTGCCAGTAGTACCGTAGATACGCAGTATTTT. The full variable domain, its missing parts supplied by reference TRBV19 and TRBJ2-3, is DGGITQSPKYLFRKEGQNVTLSCEQNLNHDAMYWYRQDPGQGLRLIYYSQIVNDFQKGDIAEGYSVSREKKESFPLTVTSAQKNPTAFYLCASSTVDTQYFGPGTRLTVL.

The count of this clone is one. This sequence joins TRBV24-1 and TRBJ1-1, with D possibly being TRBD1 (6 bases). Germline CDR1 KGHDR, CDR2 SFDVKD. CDR3 length: 11 residues. V was clipped by 6 bases and J by 11 bases, with 12 bases between them. This chain's CDR3 is CATSRGREAFF. CDR3 nucleotide sequence: TGTGCCACCAGTAGGGGGAGGGAGGCTTTCTTT.

The chain combines TRBV7-2 with TRBJ1-2; 11 positions match TRBD1. CDR3 length: 18 residues. V was pared by 2 bases and J by 2 bases, with 10 bases of the junction left unmatched. Germline V gene lookup returns CDR1 SGHTA and CDR2 FQGNSA. This chain's CDR3 is CASSLYRTGGFRNYGYTF. CDR3 nucleotides: TGTGCCAGCAGCTTATACCGGACAGGGGGCTTTCGAAACTATGGCTACACCTTC.

The rearrangement links TRBV7-8 to TRBJ1-4, with 7 bases that match TRBD1. CDR1 is SGHVS and CDR2 is FQNEAQ in the germline V gene. The CDR3 covers 17 residues. With V trimmed by 6 bases and J by 0 bases, 10 bases remained unmatched. CDR3 DNA sequence: TGTGCCAGCAGTATTGGGGGACAGTCTGCAACTAATGAAAAACTGTTTTTT. Translated, it gives CASSIGGQSATNEKLFF.

The chain couples TRBV10-3 to TRBJ1-1, with a weak D call TRBD1 (6 bases). Germline loops: CDR1 ENHRY, CDR2 SYGVKD. This CDR3 has 14 residues. V was shortened by 2 bases and J by 1 base, with 8 bases between the two germline ends. The CDR3, as DNA: TGTGCCATCAGTGAGCCAGGGGAGAACACTGAAGCTTTCTTT. Amino acids: CAISEPGENTEAFF.

The CDR3 is CASSVQGIPNYGYTF. The CDR3 region has the DNA TGTGCCAGCAGCGTACAGGGTATACCAAACTATGGCTACACCTTC. This chain joins TRBV6-5 and TRBJ1-2, with D perhaps TRBD1 (6 bases). The CDR3 runs 15 residues. The V end lost 6 bases, the J end lost 2 bases, and 16 bases lay between the germline ends. Germline CDR1 MNHEY, CDR2 SVGAGI.

DNA for the CDR3: TGTGCCAGAAGCTTGGAGAGCCAGGGAGGTTTCTTT. Its translation: CARSLESQGGFF. V and J are TRBV5-3 and TRBJ1-1; the D gene is possibly TRBD1 (5 bases). TRBV5-3 is marked as an open reading frame, function uncertain. Trimming removed 0 bases from V and 13 bases from J, with 13 bases in between. CDR3 length: 12 amino acids.

The rearrangement links TRBV30 to TRBJ2-7; the match to TRBD2 covers 11 bases. The CDR3 is 14 residues long. Germline-derived CDR1 and CDR2 are GTSNPN and SVGIG (reference sequence). Losses at the gene ends were 3 bases for V and 2 bases for J; bases not matched to a gene: 3. The CDR3 spells CAWRIAGGPYEQYF. The CDR3 DNA is TGTGCCTGGAGAATAGCGGGGGGGCCCTACGAGCAGTACTTC.

This clone appeared a single time. The CDR3 bases are TGTGCCAGTAGTATTGTGGACAGTGGCTACACCTTC. Translated, it gives CASSIVDSGYTF. V usage is TRBV19 and J usage is TRBJ1-2; a weak D match, TRBD1 (6 bases). This CDR3 contains 12 residues. Trimming left V 3 bases short and J 7 bases short, with 9 bases between. Germline CDR1 reads LNHDA; CDR2 reads SQIVND (reference sequence). The variable domain in full, completed from reference TRBV19 and TRBJ1-2, reads DGGITQSPKYLFRKEGQNVTLSCEQNLNHDAMYWYRQDPGQGLRLIYYSQIVNDFQKGDIAEGYSVSREKKESFPLTVTSAQKNPTAFYLCASSIVDSGYTFGSGTRLTVV.

The gene calls are TRBV5-1 and TRBJ2-5, with TRBD1 as a possible D gene (6 bases). V lost 2 bases, J lost 4 bases, and 12 bases lay in between. Germline lookup yields CDR1 SGHRS and CDR2 YFSETQ. This CDR3 is 14 amino acids long. CDR3 protein: CASSLQGQRETQYF. The CDR3 DNA reads as TGCGCCAGCAGCTTACAGGGTCAAAGAGAGACCCAGTACTTC. Drawing the rest from reference TRBV5-1 and TRBJ2-5, the complete variable domain is KAGVTQTPRYLIKTRGQQVTLSCSPISGHRSVSWYQQTPGQGLQFLFEYFSETQRNKGNFPGRFSGRQFSNSRSEMNVSTLELGDSALYLCASSLQGQRETQYFGPGTRLLVL.

The chain uses TRBV6-6 and TRBJ1-5; TRBD1 aligns across 7 bases. The CDR3 extends over 14 amino acids. Germline V CDR1 and CDR2: MNHNY, SVGAGI (reference sequence). The trim removed 7 bases at V and 7 bases at J, leaving 10 bases unmatched. The CDR3 DNA is TGTGCCAGCACCCAAGTAGGGGGCCGGCAGCCCCAGCATTTT. It is translated as CASTQVGGRQPQHF.

This clone was seen more than once but under ten times. The chain is built from TRBV29-1 and TRBJ1-2; unclear D gene. The length of the CDR3 is 13 residues. Deletions cut 0 bases from V and 7 bases from J, with 12 bases between. Germline CDR1 is SQVTM and CDR2 is ANQGSEA. CDR3 amino acids: CSVEDLRVGGYTF. For the CDR3, the DNA is TGCAGCGTTGAAGATCTGAGGGTAGGTGGCTACACCTTC.

The rearrangement links TRBV19 to TRBJ1-5, with TRBD1 matching 7 bases. V gave up 7 bases and J gave up 6 bases; unmatched junction bases: 15. The CDR3 length is 16 residues. Germline CDR1 reads LNHDA; CDR2 reads SQIVND (reference sequence). Here the CDR3 reads CASIAGARQGGQPQHF. In nucleotides, the CDR3 is TGTGCCAGTATTGCAGGTGCGAGACAGGGCGGTCAGCCCCAGCATTTT. Supplemented by reference TRBV19 and TRBJ1-5, the full variable domain reads DGGITQSPKYLFRKEGQNVTLSCEQNLNHDAMYWYRQDPGQGLRLIYYSQIVNDFQKGDIAEGYSVSREKKESFPLTVTSAQKNPTAFYLCASIAGARQGGQPQHFGDGTRLSIL.

CDR3: CASSPSGGWEETQYF. Written as DNA, the CDR3 is TGTGCCAGCAGCCCAAGCGGGGGGTGGGAAGAGACCCAGTACTTC. The chain is built from TRBV5-4 and TRBJ2-5; 9 positions agree with TRBD2. The length of the CDR3 is 15 residues. J lost 3 bases, V lost 4 bases, and 7 bases had no gene match. CDR1 is SGHNT, CDR2 YYREEE, per germline (reference sequence).

The chain couples TRBV2 to TRBJ1-6; D possibly corresponds to TRBD1 (6 bases). The V gene's germline CDR1 is SNHLY and CDR2 FYNNEI. This CDR3 is 13 amino acids long. Trimming pared 2 bases from V and 7 bases from J, leaving 6 bases between. In DNA form, the CDR3 reads TGTGCCAGCAGTGAACAGGGGAATTCACCCCTCCACTTT. It is translated as CASSEQGNSPLHF.

This chain joins TRBV29-1 and TRBJ2-7; D unclear. The CDR3 runs 10 residues. Trimming took off 4 bases at V and 6 bases at J, with 7 bases between the two ends. The germline V gene has CDR1 SQVTM and CDR2 ANQGSEA. As DNA, the CDR3 is TGCAGCGTTGGGGCGCGCGAGCAGTACTTC. Amino acids: CSVGAREQYF.

Written as DNA, the CDR3 is TGTGCCAGCAGCTTCTTCGACAGACCCTCGGGCACCGGGGAGCTGTTTTTT. It encodes CASSFFDRPSGTGELFF. This chain connects TRBV9 to TRBJ2-2, with a possible D match to TRBD1 (5 bases). Per germline, CDR1 SGDLS and CDR2 YYNGEE. The CDR3 runs to 17 residues. V lost 4 bases and J lost 4, with 20 bases in between.

The V and J genes are TRBV4-2 and TRBJ2-5; 8 nucleotides agree with TRBD2. The CDR3 totals 16 residues. The trim removed 1 base at V and 1 base at J, leaving 5 bases unmatched. CDR1 and CDR2 (germline): LGHNA, YNFKEQ. In nucleotides, the CDR3 is TGTGCCAGCAGCCAAGTCCAGCGGGGGACCCAAGAGACCCAGTACTTC. Its protein product is CASSQVQRGTQETQYF.

The CDR3 region is CASSLPILAGVVEDEQFF. Here the CDR3 DNA reads TGTGCCAGCAGCTTACCAATATTAGCGGGGGTAGTAGAGGATGAGCAGTTCTTC. The genes are TRBV7-8 and TRBJ2-1; TRBD2 agrees at 9 bases. Germline V gene data show CDR1 as SGHVS and CDR2 as FQNEAQ. The CDR3 totals 18 residues. J lost 8 bases, V lost 2 bases, and 16 bases had no gene match.

The rearrangement uses TRBV3-1 (or the pseudogene TRBV3-2) and TRBJ2-5, with 7 bases matching TRBD2. The germline CDR1 and CDR2 sequences are LGHDT and YNNKEL (reference sequence). The CDR3 has 14 amino acids. V was pared by 3 bases and J by 5 bases, with 6 bases of the junction left unmatched. CDR3 coding DNA: TGTGCCAGCAGCCAGGGGAGCGGGGCTGAGACCCAGTACTTC. Protein: CASSQGSGAETQYF.